One T cell receptor (beta chain) is described in this entry. Antigen specificity is unknown. This sample is drawn from a study of PD-L1 blockade in urothelial cancer. As for the study in general: Investigators checked blood 3 weeks (second dose) and 6 weeks after treatment start. Study-level findings and limits: Durable-benefit cases showed more tumor-associated blood clone expansion at 3 weeks. In blood sampled pretreatment, TCR clonality below the median predicted better survival.

Repertoires were generated with immunoSEQ multiplex PCR, while TCRdb's copy carries only in-frame clones and drops some. Among roughly 87,000 clones listed, 70% to 90% were seen once. Germline values: CDR1 MNHNS, CDR2 SASEGT. The CDR3 runs 15 residues. Deletions cut 7 bases from V and 2 bases from J, with 16 bases between. Time point in this sample: pretreatment peripheral blood. Patients had locally advanced or metastatic urothelial carcinoma. The sequences come from PBMCs, collected around atezolizumab (anti-PD-L1) treatment. This TCR derives from a woman of 80 years or more with urothelial cancer. This chain joins TRBV6-1 and TRBJ2-3; the D gene is possibly TRBD2 (5 bases). The CDR3 sequence is CASTESLAATDTQYF. The CDR3 region has the DNA TGTGCCAGCACGGAGAGCCTAGCAGCCACAGATACGCAGTATTTT.